This entry lists 15 T cell receptor beta chains sequenced from one sample in a study of T cell responses to AZD1222 COVID-19 vaccine. Some clones are missing from TCRdb's copy, which holds only in-frame ones; the method was immunoSEQ multiplex PCR. The repertoire consists of some 95,000 clones, with roughly 90% occurring once and the leading ten covering 2.8%. The material was peripheral blood, obtained on day 0 of MenACWY control vaccination. The source is an adult in good health.

This chain connects TRBV7-9 to TRBJ1-5, with D maybe TRBD1 (5 bases). V lost 5 bases to trimming and J lost 0 bases, with 14 bases between them. CDR1 is SEHNR, CDR2 FQNEAQ, per germline (reference sequence). The CDR3 has 16 amino acids. The CDR3 DNA sequence: TGTGCCAGCAGCCGATATGTGACAGATAGCAATCAGCCCCAGCATTTT. It translates to CASSRYVTDSNQPQHF.

The gene calls are TRBV5-6 and TRBJ2-1, with TRBD2 matching 10 bases. From germline, CDR1 is SGHDT and CDR2 YYEEEE. With 6 bases clipped from V and 6 bases from J, the junction kept 12 bases outside the gene matches. The CDR3 extends over 16 amino acids. The DNA for the CDR3 is TGTGCCAGCATTTATCACGAGCGGGGGGGACGCAATGAGCAGTTCTTC. Its protein product is CASIYHERGGRNEQFF.

V and J are TRBV9 and TRBJ2-5; the D gene is possibly TRBD2 (6 bases). Germline-derived CDR1 and CDR2 are SGDLS and YYNGEE. The CDR3 is made up of 13 amino acids. Trimming removed 7 bases at V and 4 bases at J, with 14 bases between. The CDR3 nucleotides are TGTGCCAGCTGTCCTAGCGTGGGAGAGACCCAGTACTTC. Translated: CASCPSVGETQYF. The full variable domain, its missing parts supplied by reference TRBV9 and TRBJ2-5, is DSGVTQTPKHLITATGQRVTLRCSPRSGDLSVYWYQQSLDQGLQFLIQYYNGEERAKGNILERFSAQQFPDLHSELNLSSLELGDSALYFCASCPSVGETQYFGPGTRLLVL.

This chain uses TRBV5-1 with TRBJ1-2; D not resolved. Trimming removed 0 bases at V and 2 bases at J, with 5 bases between. Germline V lookup: CDR1 SGHRS, CDR2 YFSETQ. The CDR3 covers 13 residues. The CDR3 loop reads CASSLGANYGYTF. The CDR3 DNA reads TGCGCCAGCAGCTTGGGAGCGAACTATGGCTACACCTTC. The entire variable domain, with the rest obtained from reference TRBV5-1 and TRBJ1-2, is as follows: KAGVTQTPRYLIKTRGQQVTLSCSPISGHRSVSWYQQTPGQGLQFLFEYFSETQRNKGNFPGRFSGRQFSNSRSEMNVSTLELGDSALYLCASSLGANYGYTFGSGTRLTVV.

The chain recombines TRBV30 with TRBJ2-5; the match to TRBD2 covers 11 bases. The CDR3 has 14 residues. After removal of 2 bases from V and 3 bases from J, the junction contained 2 bases not matched to a gene. Germline V gene data show CDR1 as GTSNPN and CDR2 as SVGIG (reference sequence). CDR3 sequence reads: CAWSRLAGKETQYF. CDR3 sequence (DNA): TGTGCCTGGAGTCGACTAGCGGGGAAAGAGACCCAGTACTTC.

The chain couples TRBV10-3 to TRBJ1-3, with a weak D call TRBD1 (6 bases). Per germline, CDR1 ENHRY and CDR2 SYGVKD. The germline V and J ends were trimmed by 2 bases and 0 bases, with 8 bases remaining between them. This CDR3 is 15 amino acids long. CDR3 residues: CAISEGGASGNTIYF. The DNA for the CDR3 is TGTGCCATCAGTGAGGGGGGCGCCTCTGGAAACACCATATATTTT.

The chain couples TRBV2 to TRBJ2-3; 10 bases map to TRBD2. V lost 6 bases to trimming and J lost 4 bases; unmatched junction nucleotides: 10. This CDR3 has 16 residues. From germline, CDR1 is SNHLY and CDR2 FYNNEI. The CDR3 here is CASRETSGVVADTQYF. CDR3 nucleotides: TGTGCCAGCAGGGAAACTAGCGGGGTTGTAGCAGATACGCAGTATTTT. Full variable domain (remainder filled in from reference TRBV2 and TRBJ2-3): EPEVTQTPSHQVTQMGQEVILRCVPISNHLYFYWYRQILGQKVEFLVSFYNNEISEKSEIFDDQFSVERPDGSNFTLKIRSTKLEDSAMYFCASRETSGVVADTQYFGPGTRLTVL.

The rearrangement uses TRBV12-3 or TRBV12-4 and TRBJ1-5; no definite D call. The CDR3 sequence is 13 residues long. Trimming took off 1 base at V and 7 bases at J, with 8 bases between the two ends. The CDR3 here is CASSLERAQPQHF. In nucleotides, the CDR3 is TGTGCCAGCAGTTTAGAGCGGGCGCAGCCCCAGCATTTT.

V usage is TRBV9 and J usage is TRBJ2-2, with 11 nucleotides matching TRBD2. The CDR3 loop spans 16 amino acids. With V trimmed by 2 bases and J by 6 bases, 6 bases remained unmatched. Germline V gene data show CDR1 as SGDLS and CDR2 as YYNGEE. CDR3 in amino acids: CASSVQTSGASGELFF. The DNA of the CDR3 is TGTGCCAGCAGCGTTCAGACTAGCGGGGCCTCCGGGGAGCTGTTTTTT.

Only one count was recorded for this clone. V is TRBV4-1 and J is TRBJ2-1, with 9 bases lining up with TRBD2. Trimming at V came to 5 bases and at J to 4 bases, leaving 9 bases not matched to a gene. The CDR3 consists of 16 residues. The germline gives CDR1 MGHRA, CDR2 YSYEKL. In nucleotides, the CDR3 is TGCGCCAGCAGCTCCCGTGGCGGGGGGGAGTACAATGAGCAGTTCTTC. It codes for CASSSRGGGEYNEQFF.

The DNA of the CDR3 is TGTGCCAGCAGCTTGTCTGAAGCTTTCTTT. Amino acids: CASSLSEAFF. The chain links TRBV5-6 to TRBJ1-1; no definite D call. This CDR3 has 10 residues. Germline CDR1 and CDR2: SGHDT and YYEEEE. Trimming removed 1 base from V and 6 bases from J, with 1 base in between.

This chain connects TRBV6-2 or TRBV6-3 to TRBJ1-1; tentatively, D is TRBD1 (5 bases). The CDR3 length is 12 residues. Deletions cut 2 bases from V and 6 bases from J, with 7 bases between. CDR1 and CDR2 from the germline V gene are MNHEY and SVGEGT. The CDR3: CASSYLRAEAFF. CDR3 coding DNA: TGTGCCAGCAGTTACCTCAGGGCTGAAGCTTTCTTT.

The chain carries TRBV7-2 and TRBJ2-7, with D uncertain. CDR1 and CDR2 (germline): SGHTA, FQGNSA. The CDR3 sequence is 14 residues long. V lost 1 base, J lost 0 bases, and 7 bases lay in between. The CDR3 DNA reads TGTGCCAGCAGCTTAGGAGACTTCTCCTACGAGCAGTACTTC. Its translation: CASSLGDFSYEQYF.

The genes are TRBV3-1 (or the pseudogene TRBV3-2) and TRBJ2-2; TRBD2 matches 10 bases. V lost 4 bases to trimming and J lost 2 bases; unmatched junction nucleotides: 4. The CDR3 is 16 amino acids. CDR1 LGHDT and CDR2 YNNKEL come from the germline V gene (reference sequence). In nucleotides, the CDR3 is TGTGCCAGCAGCCGCCCTAGCGGGGGAAACACCGGGGAGCTGTTTTTT. Protein: CASSRPSGGNTGELFF.

This clone was observed a few times. The chain joins TRBV19 to TRBJ2-1, with 7 bases lining up with TRBD2. Losses at the gene ends were 3 bases for V and 2 bases for J; bases not matched to a gene: 4. CDR3 length equals 15 residues. Germline CDR1 reads LNHDA; CDR2 reads SQIVND (reference sequence). The CDR3 loop reads CASSIGGSPYNEQFF. The CDR3 coding sequence is TGTGCCAGTAGTATCGGGGGGAGTCCCTACAATGAGCAGTTCTTC.